Each of the 22 T cell receptor beta chains below was sequenced from the same sample in a study of shared clonotypes between healthy human individuals (dated by TCRdb to 2018 to 2020). CD8 naive samples were obtained by positive selection for CCR7 among CD45RO-negative cells, yielding a CD45RA+CCR7+ population from which TemRA cells were excluded. Library method: the immunoSEQ multiplex PCR assay. TCRdb carries this immuneACCESS record with in-frame sequences only. Its versions omit some clonotypes, under half of them owing to an unresolved V gene in the studies checked, with the rest unexplained. This sample lists some 2,000,000 clones; less than 95% were detected once. Approximately 1.2% of the sample lies in the top ten. Material for sequencing was naive CD8+ T cells sorted from blood. Per the publication, the cell subset or site label means: CD45RA+CCR7+. These receptors were collected from a young man in good health.

This clone was found once. The chain employs TRBV15 and TRBJ2-1; a possible D gene is TRBD1 (6 bases). V was shortened by 3 bases and J by 7 bases, with 7 bases between the two germline ends. Germline V gene sequence: CDR1 LNHNV, CDR2 YYDKDF (reference sequence). CDR3 size: 12 residues. For the CDR3, the DNA is TGTGCCACCAGCAGGCAGGGGAATGAGCAGTTCTTC. It yields the protein CATSRQGNEQFF.

The J gene is TRBJ2-7, the V gene TRBV7-2; D is undetermined. This CDR3 comprises 12 residues. Germline V lookup: CDR1 SGHTA, CDR2 FQGNSA. V lost 2 bases and J lost 5, with 7 bases in between. DNA of the CDR3: TGTGCCAGCAGCTTATTCACGGACGAGCAGTACTTC. Translated, it gives CASSLFTDEQYF.

In the case of this clone: The same CDR3 arises from other DNA sequences in this sample as well. The chain has TRBV19 and TRBJ2-6; D gene uncertain. With 0 bases removed from V and 3 bases from J, the gap between germline ends came to 0 bases. CDR1 and CDR2 from the germline V gene are LNHDA and SQIVND (reference sequence). The CDR3 extends over 13 amino acids. Written as DNA, the CDR3 is TGTGCCAGTAGTATAGATGGGGCCAACGTCCTGACTTTC. The encoded protein is CASSIDGANVLTF.

V is TRBV7-9 and J is TRBJ1-2; unclear D gene. The CDR3 has 11 residues. Germline-derived CDR1 and CDR2 are SEHNR and FQNEAQ (reference sequence). V lost 5 bases and J lost 8, with 9 bases in between. CDR3 in amino acids: CASSPGFGYTF. The CDR3 bases are TGTGCCAGCAGCCCAGGCTTCGGCTACACCTTC.

The chain couples TRBV29-1 to TRBJ1-2; TRBD1 agrees at 7 bases. There are 14 residues in the CDR3. Germline trimming cut 7 bases from V and 1 base from J; bases unmatched to any gene: 9. Per the germline V gene, CDR1 is SQVTM and CDR2 is ANQGSEA. CDR3 loop: CSATGTDLNYGYTF. The CDR3 nucleotides read TGCAGCGCCACAGGGACAGATCTTAACTATGGCTACACCTTC.

The gene calls are TRBV7-3 and TRBJ1-5, with 8 bases matching TRBD1. CDR3 length equals 17 residues. CDR1 SGHTA and CDR2 FQGTGA come from the germline V gene. The V segment lost 4 bases and the J segment 1 base; nucleotides outside the gene matches: 9. The CDR3 DNA sequence: TGTGCCAGCAGCTCCCGAGACAGGGGAAGAAGCAATCAGCCCCAGCATTTT. Encoded protein: CASSSRDRGRSNQPQHF.

This chain joins TRBV6-5 and TRBJ2-7; 10 nucleotides line up with TRBD2. CDR1 is MNHEY, CDR2 SVGAGI, per germline. This CDR3 has 16 residues. Germline trimming cut 0 bases from V and 2 bases from J; bases unmatched to any gene: 4. As DNA, the CDR3 is TGTGCCAGCAGTTACTCAGCGGGACTAGCGACCTACGAGCAGTACTTC. It specifies CASSYSAGLATYEQYF.

The chain recombines TRBV11-2 with TRBJ1-2; maybe TRBD1 (5 bases). This CDR3 spans 14 amino acids. V lost 1 base and J 1 base, leaving 7 bases between the germline ends. Germline V lookup: CDR1 SGHAT, CDR2 FQNNGV. CDR3 in DNA: TGTGCCAGCAGCTTAGCAGGGAGTAACTATGGCTACACCTTC. Amino acids: CASSLAGSNYGYTF.

The chain links TRBV30 to TRBJ1-2, with 9 bases matching TRBD1. Unmatched junction bases numbered 7, after V lost 6 bases and J lost 2 bases. The CDR3 runs to 14 residues. Per germline, CDR1 GTSNPN and CDR2 SVGIG (reference sequence). Here the CDR3 DNA reads TGTGCCTGCTTTGGAACAGGGGGCAACTATGGCTACACCTTC. It specifies CACFGTGGNYGYTF.

V usage is TRBV5-6 and J usage is TRBJ1-5; D not resolved. V was pared by 5 bases and J by 2 bases, with 11 bases between. The germline CDR1 and CDR2 sequences are SGHDT and YYEEEE. CDR3 size: 14 residues. CDR3 in DNA: TGTGCCAGCAGTCCCGGCTGGGGCAATCAGCCCCAGCATTTT. This encodes CASSPGWGNQPQHF.

The rearrangement links TRBV7-9 to TRBJ2-5; 12 bases are shared with TRBD2. The CDR3 extends over 15 amino acids. The germline CDR1 and CDR2 sequences are SEHNR and FQNEAQ (reference sequence). Trimming cost V 5 bases and J 2 bases; bases outside gene matches: 3. In DNA, the CDR3 is TGTGCCAGCAGCGAGACTAGCGGGGGTCAAGAGACCCAGTACTTC. Translating gives CASSETSGGQETQYF. Complete variable domain (other parts from reference TRBV7-9 and TRBJ2-5): DTGVSQNPRHKITKRGQNVTFRCDPISEHNRLYWYRQTLGQGPEFLTYFQNEAQLEKSRLLSDRFSAERPKGSFSTLEIQRTEQGDSAMYLCASSETSGGQETQYFGPGTRLLVL.

The V call is TRBV2, the J call TRBJ2-3; D might be TRBD1 (6 bases). Germline-derived CDR1 and CDR2 are SNHLY and FYNNEI. The CDR3 is 16 residues long. V was pared by 2 bases and J by 1 base, with 13 bases between. CDR3 region: CASSENRDGGTDTQYF. Written as DNA, the CDR3 is TGTGCCAGCAGTGAAAACAGGGACGGTGGCACAGATACGCAGTATTTT.

Only one count was recorded for this clone. V is TRBV30 and J is TRBJ1-2; 7 positions match TRBD1. This CDR3 region has 13 residues. Trimming at V came to 3 bases and at J to 4 bases, leaving 5 bases not matched to a gene. CDR1 is GTSNPN, CDR2 SVGIG, per germline (reference sequence). The CDR3 nucleotides are TGTGCCTGGAGCGCCGGGACAGTCTATGGCTACACCTTC. Amino acid sequence: CAWSAGTVYGYTF.

This chain connects TRBV5-4 to TRBJ2-7, with D perhaps assigned TRBD1 or TRBD2 (5 bases each). Per the germline V gene, CDR1 is SGHNT and CDR2 is YYREEE (reference sequence). Trimming took off 3 bases at V and 3 bases at J, with 10 bases between the two ends. The CDR3 contains 13 residues. CDR3 nucleotide sequence: TGTGCCAGCAGCTCCCGGGACGTCTACGAGCAGTACTTC. This sequence encodes CASSSRDVYEQYF.

The J gene is TRBJ1-4, the V gene TRBV7-3; no definite D call. The CDR3 sequence is 16 residues long. V lost 0 bases, J lost 4 bases, and 12 bases lay in between. From germline, CDR1 is SGHTA and CDR2 FQGTGA. The CDR3 spells CASSLTAPGGNEKLFF. In DNA form, the CDR3 reads TGTGCCAGCAGCTTAACTGCCCCGGGAGGTAATGAAAAACTGTTTTTT.

The chain couples TRBV5-1 to TRBJ1-1, with D possibly being TRBD1 (5 bases). Germline CDR1 is SGHRS and CDR2 is YFSETQ. This CDR3 has 15 amino acids. Trimming removed 2 bases from V and 3 bases from J, with 14 bases in between. The CDR3 bases are TGCGCCAGCAGCTTCATCGGGGGAGAGGACACTGAAGCTTTCTTT. It translates to CASSFIGGEDTEAFF.

This sequence joins TRBV9 and TRBJ2-1; TRBD1 is a possible D gene (6 bases). V lost 4 bases, J lost 6 bases, and 17 bases lay in between. The CDR3 has 15 amino acids. The germline gives CDR1 SGDLS, CDR2 YYNGEE. This CDR3 is CASSLQPDSTNEQFF. The CDR3 region has the DNA TGTGCCAGCAGCCTTCAACCGGACAGTACCAATGAGCAGTTCTTC.

The V call is TRBV5-1, the J call TRBJ2-4; possibly TRBD1 for D (6 bases). The V gene's germline CDR1 is SGHRS and CDR2 YFSETQ. There are 16 residues in the CDR3. The V end lost 2 bases, the J end lost 0 bases, and 12 bases lay between the germline ends. This CDR3 reads CASSLTGWEAKNIQYF. Written as DNA, the CDR3 is TGCGCCAGCAGCTTAACAGGGTGGGAAGCCAAAAACATTCAGTACTTC.

The chain employs TRBV7-8 and TRBJ2-7, with D maybe TRBD2 (5 bases). V dropped 5 bases and J dropped 1 base, with 12 bases sitting between them. CDR1 is SGHVS, CDR2 FQNEAQ, per germline. The CDR3 has 14 amino acids. Here the CDR3 DNA reads TGTGCCAGCAGCCCTGTCGGAGGATCCTACGAGCAGTACTTC. Translated, it gives CASSPVGGSYEQYF.

This clone was found once. The chain has TRBV7-6 and TRBJ2-7; 7 nucleotides match TRBD2. J lost 3 bases, V lost 2 bases, and 7 bases had no gene match. The CDR3 length is 15 residues. The germline gives CDR1 SGHVS, CDR2 FNYEAQ. The CDR3 loop is CASSLSAGMGYEQYF. The CDR3 coding sequence is TGTGCCAGCAGCTTATCAGCGGGAATGGGCTACGAGCAGTACTTC.

The chain is built from TRBV6-5 and TRBJ2-2, with D perhaps assigned TRBD1 or TRBD2 (5 bases each). Between the trimmed V and J ends, which lost 3 bases and 0 bases, there was a span of 11 bases. Germline V gene lookup returns CDR1 MNHEY and CDR2 SVGAGI. The CDR3 contains 16 residues. Here the CDR3 DNA reads TGTGCCAGCAGTTATGAGGGGTTCGCGAACACCGGGGAGCTGTTTTTT. Translated: CASSYEGFANTGELFF.

The V call is TRBV7-9, the J call TRBJ2-2; D call uncertain. Trimming took off 4 bases at V and 0 bases at J, with 9 bases between the two ends. CDR3 length: 15 amino acids. The germline V gene has CDR1 SEHNR and CDR2 FQNEAQ (reference sequence). The CDR3: CASSYRIPNTGELFF. The CDR3 bases are TGTGCCAGCAGCTATCGGATTCCGAACACCGGGGAGCTGTTTTTT.